This entry lists 12 T cell receptor beta chains sequenced from one sample in a study of blood T cell repertoires in COVID-19. Libraries were prepared by immunoSEQ multiplex PCR; TCRdb keeps only in-frame clonotypes and omits some of them. The sample includes 25,000 to 35,000 clones, 80% to 90% of them seen just once. Input material: peripheral blood. The receptors stem from a man older than 75 with acute or convalescent COVID-19.

The rearrangement uses TRBV7-9 and TRBJ2-1; D is perhaps TRBD1 (6 bases). V gave up 5 bases and J gave up 0 bases, with 11 bases separating them. Per the germline V gene, CDR1 is SEHNR and CDR2 is FQNEAQ (reference sequence). The CDR3 loop spans 15 amino acids. The CDR3 DNA is TGTGCCAGCAGCGGCGACAGGAGCTCCTACAATGAGCAGTTCTTC. Its translation: CASSGDRSSYNEQFF.

V and J are TRBV18 and TRBJ1-3; D is uncertain. The V end lost 3 bases, the J end lost 4 bases, and 10 bases lay between the germline ends. The V gene's germline CDR1 is KGHSH and CDR2 LQKENI. The CDR3 length is 14 residues. CDR3 DNA sequence: TGTGCCAGCTCACCCCCCTTACAGGGAAACACCATATATTTT. Protein sequence: CASSPPLQGNTIYF.

The chain uses TRBV10-3 and TRBJ2-1; 9 positions agree with TRBD2. This CDR3 region has 16 residues. Trimming removed 0 bases from V and 3 bases from J; junction bases left unmatched: 3. Germline-derived CDR1 and CDR2 are ENHRY and SYGVKD. The CDR3 protein is CAISESGGGGYNEQFF. The CDR3 DNA reads as TGTGCCATCAGTGAGTCAGGCGGGGGGGGCTACAATGAGCAGTTCTTC.

This clone has only one observation. The chain has TRBV6-4 and TRBJ1-4; D remains ambiguous. The CDR3 is 15 amino acids. The V end lost 6 bases, the J end lost 2 bases, and 13 bases lay between the germline ends. The germline V gene has CDR1 MRHNA and CDR2 SNTAGT. The CDR3 bases are TGTGCCAGCAGCGCCAACGGGAGGACTAATGAAAAACTGTTTTTT. Amino acids: CASSANGRTNEKLFF.

This chain links TRBV7-2 with TRBJ1-2, with a weak D call TRBD1 (5 bases). The CDR3 runs 15 residues. The germline CDR1 and CDR2 sequences are SGHTA and FQGNSA. V was trimmed by 1 base and J by 4 bases, leaving 13 bases between them. CDR3 DNA sequence: TGTGCCAGCAGCTTAGGGGAACCCGGGGGCTATGGCTACACCTTC. Translating gives CASSLGEPGGYGYTF. Using reference TRBV7-2 and TRBJ1-2 for the parts outside the CDR3, the full variable domain is GAGVSQSPSNKVTEKGKDVELRCDPISGHTALYWYRQSLGQGLEFLIYFQGNSAPDKSGLPSDRFSAERTGGSVSTLTIQRTQQEDSAVYLCASSLGEPGGYGYTFGSGTRLTVV.

V and J are TRBV10-3 and TRBJ1-5; D unresolved. This CDR3 comprises 15 residues. V lost 0 bases and J 7 bases, leaving 13 bases between the germline ends. Per the germline V gene, CDR1 is ENHRY and CDR2 is SYGVKD. The CDR3 coding sequence is TGTGCCATCAGTGAGTCAAGGCAGACTGGACAGCCCCAGCATTTT. This gives the protein CAISESRQTGQPQHF.

This rearrangement joins TRBV2 to TRBJ1-1, with D possibly matching TRBD1 (6 bases). This CDR3 has 13 amino acids. V gave up 10 bases and J gave up 2 bases, with 14 bases separating them. The germline CDR1 and CDR2 sequences are SNHLY and FYNNEI. As DNA, the CDR3 is TGTGCCACCACCGGACAGAGAAACACTGAAGCTTTCTTT. Translating it yields CATTGQRNTEAFF.

The chain links TRBV19 to TRBJ2-2; TRBD2 aligns across 13 bases. V lost 0 bases to trimming and J lost 5 bases; unmatched junction nucleotides: 0. Germline V gene lookup returns CDR1 LNHDA and CDR2 SQIVND (reference sequence). CDR3 size: 16 residues. CDR3 sequence: CASSIELAGGTGELFF. CDR3 nucleotide sequence: TGTGCCAGTAGTATAGAACTAGCGGGGGGGACCGGGGAGCTGTTTTTT.

This clone was found once. The chain has TRBV7-2 and TRBJ1-5; D possibly corresponds to TRBD1 (5 bases). Germline V gene data show CDR1 as SGHTA and CDR2 as FQGNSA. The CDR3 is 15 residues long. The germline V and J ends were trimmed by 1 base and 2 bases, with 9 bases remaining between them. The CDR3 spells CASSLGPGGNQPQHF. In DNA form, the CDR3 reads TGTGCCAGCAGCTTAGGGCCGGGGGGCAATCAGCCCCAGCATTTT.

This chain links TRBV19 with TRBJ1-2; D ambiguous. Trimming removed 7 bases from V and 7 bases from J, with 13 bases in between. This CDR3 region has 12 residues. In germline, CDR1 is LNHDA, CDR2 SQIVND (reference sequence). CDR3 amino acids: CASTGDSFGYTF. The CDR3 DNA reads TGTGCCAGTACCGGAGATTCGTTTGGCTACACCTTC.

The chain employs TRBV11-2 and TRBJ1-3; D gene ambiguous. This CDR3 has 14 residues. Per germline, CDR1 SGHAT and CDR2 FQNNGV. V was cut by 1 base and J by 1 base, with 5 bases left in between. The CDR3 DNA sequence: TGTGCCAGCAGCTTAGGCGGTTCTGGAAACACCATATATTTT. Its translation: CASSLGGSGNTIYF.

This clone was picked up one time. This chain uses TRBV5-5 with TRBJ2-7; 7 bases align to TRBD1. The CDR3 spans 12 residues. Germline lookup yields CDR1 SGHKS and CDR2 YYEKEE (reference sequence). J lost 3 bases, V lost 3 bases, and 0 bases had no gene match. CDR3 protein: CASSYRGYEQYF. Written as DNA, the CDR3 is TGTGCCAGCAGCTACAGGGGCTACGAGCAGTACTTC. The variable domain in full, completed from reference TRBV5-5 and TRBJ2-7, reads DAGVTQSPTHLIKTRGQQVTLRCSPISGHKSVSWYQQVLGQGPQFIFQYYEKEERGRGNFPDRFSARQFPNYSSELNVNALLLGDSALYLCASSYRGYEQYFGPGTRLTVT.